The 16 T cell receptor beta chains presented below share a single source sample, sequenced in a study of shared clonotypes between healthy human individuals. Clones were sequenced by immunoSEQ multiplex PCR, and TCRdb holds only the in-frame ones, with some missing. The sample carries approximately 1.5 million clones, around 98% recorded once. What was sequenced was naive CD4+ T cells sorted from blood. Noted subset: CD45RA+ positively selected. The receptors derive from a young man in good health.

The gene calls are TRBV30 and TRBJ1-3, with D uncertain. V was trimmed by 8 bases and J by 0 bases, leaving 11 bases between them. The germline V gene encodes CDR1 GTSNPN and CDR2 SVGIG (reference sequence). The CDR3 covers 13 residues. CDR3 loop: CAGDMSSGNTIYF. CDR3 in DNA: TGTGCCGGAGACATGAGCTCTGGAAACACCATATATTTT.

This chain joins TRBV11-1 and TRBJ2-1; 10 bases align to TRBD2. The length of the CDR3 is 17 residues. V shed 3 bases, J shed 4 bases, and the junction held 9 bases outside the gene matches. The germline V gene encodes CDR1 SGHAT and CDR2 FQDESV (reference sequence). The CDR3 sequence: CASSFEVAGGPYNEQFF. DNA of the CDR3: TGTGCCAGCAGCTTTGAAGTAGCGGGAGGACCATACAATGAGCAGTTCTTC.

This clone was seen a single time. The sample has other DNA sequences that encode this CDR3 too. V is TRBV5-1 and J is TRBJ2-1, with D unclear. From germline, CDR1 is SGHRS and CDR2 YFSETQ. The CDR3 spans 13 residues. V was cut by 1 base and J by 5 bases, with 7 bases left in between. CDR3: CASSLLGNNEQFF. CDR3 DNA: TGCGCCAGCAGCTTGTTAGGTAACAATGAGCAGTTCTTC.

This rearrangement joins TRBV15 to TRBJ2-3, with a weak D call TRBD2 (6 bases). CDR1 is LNHNV and CDR2 is YYDKDF in the germline V gene (reference sequence). This CDR3 comprises 19 residues. V lost 0 bases to trimming and J lost 0 bases, with 19 bases between them. CDR3: CATSRDRRERPLSTDTQYF. CDR3 nucleotides: TGTGCCACCAGCAGAGATAGGAGGGAGCGCCCTTTGAGCACAGATACGCAGTATTTT.

This chain uses TRBV30 with TRBJ1-2; D uncertain. This CDR3 has 12 residues. Trimming removed 2 bases from V and 8 bases from J, with 12 bases in between. Germline V gives CDR1 GTSNPN, CDR2 SVGIG (reference sequence). The CDR3 bases are TGTGCCTGGAGTCTCTCACCCGGGGGCTACACCTTC. Residues: CAWSLSPGGYTF. Supplemented by reference TRBV30 and TRBJ1-2, the full variable domain reads SQTIHQWPATLVQPVGSPLSLECTVEGTSNPNLYWYRQAAGRGLQLLFYSVGIGQISSEVPQNLSASRPQDRQFILSSKKLLLSDSGFYLCAWSLSPGGYTFGSGTRLTVV.

The chain carries TRBV29-1 and TRBJ1-2; TRBD1 matches 7 bases. This CDR3 region has 14 residues. Unmatched junction bases numbered 7, after V lost 4 bases and J lost 2 bases. Germline CDR1 reads SQVTM; CDR2 reads ANQGSEA. DNA for the CDR3: TGCAGCGTTGCCAAGGGGGCGTCGAACTATGGCTACACCTTC. It is translated as CSVAKGASNYGYTF.

The genes are TRBV18 and TRBJ1-1; 7 nucleotides align to TRBD1. The CDR3 is 14 residues long. The germline gives CDR1 KGHSH, CDR2 LQKENI. The V gene end was trimmed by 4 bases and the J gene end by 3 bases; junction bases not matched to a gene: 5. In DNA form, the CDR3 reads TGTGCCAGCTCACGACAGGGTACGGACACTGAAGCTTTCTTT. It translates to CASSRQGTDTEAFF.

The V call is TRBV10-3, the J call TRBJ2-3; D uncertain. The CDR3 has 11 residues. The germline V gene encodes CDR1 ENHRY and CDR2 SYGVKD. Trimming removed 7 bases from V and 6 bases from J, with 8 bases in between. The CDR3 coding sequence is TGTGCCATCATGCTGGCCGATACGCAGTATTTT. It translates to CAIMLADTQYF.

This clone was recorded a few times. Other DNA sequences from this sample encode an identical CDR3 as well. The chain recombines TRBV7-9 with TRBJ2-7; a weak D match, TRBD1 (6 bases). V shed 3 bases and J shed 6 bases, with 6 bases lying between them. The CDR3 extends over 11 amino acids. Germline values: CDR1 SEHNR, CDR2 FQNEAQ (reference sequence). The chain's CDR3 is CASSLGAEQYF. DNA for the CDR3: TGTGCCAGCAGCTTGGGGGCCGAGCAGTACTTC.

The chain combines TRBV18 with TRBJ1-2, with 7 nucleotides matching TRBD1. V gave up 3 bases and J gave up 9 bases; unmatched junction bases: 13. The CDR3 consists of 15 residues. Looked up from germline, CDR1 is KGHSH and CDR2 is LQKENI. CDR3 nucleotide sequence: TGTGCCAGCTCACCGAATATTGACAGGGTGTTGAGCTACACCTTC. Amino acid sequence: CASSPNIDRVLSYTF.

The J gene is TRBJ2-1, the V gene TRBV28; 12 nucleotides align to TRBD2. V gave up 5 bases and J gave up 14 bases; unmatched junction bases: 4. Germline assignment: CDR1 MDHEN and CDR2 SYDVKM. The CDR3 sequence is 12 residues long. The CDR3, as DNA: TGTGCCAGCAGTCTAGCGGGAGGGCAGGAGTTCTTC. Encoded protein: CASSLAGGQEFF.

This rearrangement joins TRBV9 to TRBJ2-5, with D possibly TRBD2 on 5 matching bases. Germline lookup yields CDR1 SGDLS and CDR2 YYNGEE. This CDR3 is built from 14 residues. V gave up 4 bases and J gave up 4 bases, with 14 bases separating them. The CDR3 nucleotides read TGTGCCAGCAGCCCCCCCGGGGTGACAGAGACCCAGTACTTC. It specifies CASSPPGVTETQYF.

This rearrangement joins TRBV2 to TRBJ2-5; TRBD1 matches 11 bases. After removal of 7 bases from V and 5 bases from J, the junction contained 6 bases not matched to a gene. The germline CDR1 and CDR2 sequences are SNHLY and FYNNEI. There are 14 residues in the CDR3. CDR3 sequence: CASIRTGGAETQYF. In DNA form, the CDR3 reads TGTGCCAGCATCAGGACAGGGGGCGCGGAGACCCAGTACTTC.

The chain uses TRBV4-3 and TRBJ2-1, with D perhaps assigned TRBD1 or TRBD2 (5 bases each). The germline V gene encodes CDR1 LGHNA and CDR2 YSLEER. The V end was cut by 4 bases, the J end by 5 bases, with 12 bases between. This CDR3 spans 14 amino acids. CDR3 sequence reads: CASSLSGPNNEQFF. As DNA, the CDR3 is TGCGCCAGCAGCCTTTCGGGACCGAACAATGAGCAGTTCTTC.

Only a few counts were recorded for this clone. The chain recombines TRBV7-9 with TRBJ1-2; D gene unclear. V was cut by 2 bases and J by 1 base, with 8 bases left in between. The CDR3 is 14 residues long. Germline V gene data show CDR1 as SEHNR and CDR2 as FQNEAQ (reference sequence). This CDR3 is CASSLPLLNYGYTF. The CDR3 coding sequence is TGTGCCAGCAGCTTACCCCTACTTAACTATGGCTACACCTTC.

The chain couples TRBV18 to TRBJ2-1, with 9 bases matching TRBD2. V trimming: 3 bases; J trimming: 3 bases; junction bases outside the gene matches: 9. The CDR3 is 17 amino acids. Per germline, CDR1 KGHSH and CDR2 LQKENI. CDR3 amino acids: CASSPGLAGAGYNEQFF. The CDR3 nucleotides read TGTGCCAGCTCACCGGGATTAGCGGGAGCCGGCTACAATGAGCAGTTCTTC.